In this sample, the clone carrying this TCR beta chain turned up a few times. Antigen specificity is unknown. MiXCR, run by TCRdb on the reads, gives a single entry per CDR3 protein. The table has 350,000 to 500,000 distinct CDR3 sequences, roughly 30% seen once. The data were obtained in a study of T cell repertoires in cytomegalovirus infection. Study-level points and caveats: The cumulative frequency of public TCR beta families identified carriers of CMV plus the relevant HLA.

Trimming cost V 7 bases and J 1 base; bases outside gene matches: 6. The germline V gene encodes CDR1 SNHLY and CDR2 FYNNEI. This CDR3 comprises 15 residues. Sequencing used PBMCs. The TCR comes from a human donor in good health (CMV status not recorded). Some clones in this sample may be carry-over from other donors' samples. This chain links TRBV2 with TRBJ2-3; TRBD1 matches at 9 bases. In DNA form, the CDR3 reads TGTGCCAGCACCGCTCGACAGGGGGGCACAGATACGCAGTATTTT. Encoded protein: CASTARQGGTDTQYF. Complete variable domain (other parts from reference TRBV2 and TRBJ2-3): EPEVTQTPSHQVTQMGQEVILRCVPISNHLYFYWYRQILGQKVEFLVSFYNNEISEKSEIFDDQFSVERPDGSNFTLKIRSTKLEDSAMYFCASTARQGGTDTQYFGPGTRLTVL.